Sequencing of this TCR beta chain was carried out in a study of T-cell reconstitution after alpha-beta-depleted transplantation in children. This CDR3 is built from 15 residues. The J segment lost 0 bases and the V segment lost 6 bases, leaving 2 bases of the junction unmatched. CDR1 is SGHRS and CDR2 is YFSETQ in the germline V gene. As it was prepared, the TCRbeta library received unique molecular identifiers. TCRdb called the PCR reads again in MiXCR, with one record for every CDR3 protein. The sample comprises approximately 350,000 distinct CDR3 sequences, about 9.4% of which are singletons, and less than 2.5% rests with the top ten.

The rearrangement uses TRBV5-1 and TRBJ2-1; 11 positions match TRBD2. This TCR was sampled from a human donor who donated a stem cell graft to a child with acute lymphoblastic leukemia. The source was PBMCs from the stem cell graft donor, collected from the stem cell graft. The CDR3 here is CASIGTSGSYNEQFF. DNA of the CDR3: TGCGCCAGCATAGGGACTAGCGGCTCCTACAATGAGCAGTTCTTC.